One and the same sample provided the 9 T cell receptor beta chains below, sequenced in a study of T cells in tuberculosis. The repertoire was sequenced with immunoSEQ multiplex PCR; TCRdb's copy has only in-frame clones and lacks some. The sample holds 20,000 to 25,000 clones, roughly nine tenths seen once. Sequencing was performed on PBMCs. Every receptor here comes from a donor aged 10-29 years with latent tuberculosis or without tuberculosis infection.

CDR3 protein: CASSFGSSYEQYF. Written as DNA, the CDR3 is TGCGCCAGCAGCTTTGGGAGCTCCTACGAGCAGTACTTC. V is TRBV5-1 and J is TRBJ2-7; tentatively, D is TRBD2 (5 bases). The CDR3 covers 13 residues. Trimming pared 2 bases from V and 0 bases from J, leaving 6 bases between. Germline loops: CDR1 SGHRS, CDR2 YFSETQ.

The rearrangement uses TRBV5-1 and TRBJ1-1, with D possibly TRBD1 on 5 matching bases. Germline CDR1 reads SGHRS; CDR2 reads YFSETQ. With 1 base removed from V and 1 base from J, the gap between germline ends came to 8 bases. This CDR3 has 14 amino acids. CDR3 region: CASSLFQGNTEAFF. Here the CDR3 DNA reads TGCGCCAGCAGCTTGTTCCAGGGGAACACTGAAGCTTTCTTT.

V gene TRBV13 combines with J gene TRBJ2-7; 9 nucleotides line up with TRBD1. The CDR3 consists of 17 residues. The trim removed 5 bases at V and 2 bases at J, leaving 13 bases unmatched. Germline values: CDR1 PRHDT, CDR2 FYEKMQ (reference sequence). CDR3 region: CASSPQKGQGIPYEQYF. The CDR3 nucleotides are TGTGCCAGCAGCCCCCAGAAGGGACAGGGAATTCCCTACGAGCAGTACTTC.

V gene TRBV30 combines with J gene TRBJ1-1, with D unresolved. The CDR3 contains 13 residues. V shed 2 bases and J shed 8 bases, with 15 bases lying between them. Germline assignment: CDR1 GTSNPN and CDR2 SVGIG (reference sequence). CDR3: CAWSYRELGEAFF. As DNA, the CDR3 is TGTGCCTGGAGTTACCGGGAGTTGGGGGAAGCTTTCTTT.

CDR3 sequence (DNA): TGTGCCAGCAGAATTGGAGGGAGCAATTCACCCCTCCACTTT. It is translated as CASRIGGSNSPLHF. This chain uses TRBV6-1 with TRBJ1-6; D remains ambiguous. The CDR3 runs 14 residues. V was cut by 6 bases and J by 7 bases, with 13 bases left in between. Germline CDR1 and CDR2: MNHNS and SASEGT.

The chain is built from TRBV19 and TRBJ2-1, with TRBD1 matching over 7 bases. V shed 3 bases and J 5 bases; nucleotides not matched to a gene: 1. The CDR3 runs 13 residues. Per germline, CDR1 LNHDA and CDR2 SQIVND (reference sequence). This CDR3 reads CASSIDRDNEQFF. The CDR3 nucleotides read TGTGCCAGTAGTATTGACAGGGACAATGAGCAGTTCTTC.

V is TRBV4-3 and J is TRBJ2-1; 13 positions agree with TRBD2. In germline, CDR1 is LGHNA, CDR2 YSLEER. Unmatched junction bases numbered 11, after V lost 0 bases and J lost 0 bases. CDR3 size: 21 residues. Here the CDR3 DNA reads TGCGCCAGCAGCCAAGATCTTCGGACTAGCGGGGGCTGGAGCTCCTACAATGAGCAGTTCTTC. This gives the protein CASSQDLRTSGGWSSYNEQFF.

This chain links TRBV25-1 with TRBJ2-6; 9 bases are a match to TRBD1. Germline trimming cut 6 bases from V and 2 bases from J; bases unmatched to any gene: 5. The CDR3 spans 16 residues. The germline CDR1 and CDR2 sequences are MGHDK and SYGVNS. CDR3 DNA: TGTGCCAGCAGGAGCCGGGACAGGGCTGGGGCCAACGTCCTGACTTTC. Its translation: CASRSRDRAGANVLTF. Full variable domain (outside the CDR3, taken from reference TRBV25-1 and TRBJ2-6): EADIYQTPRYLVIGTGKKITLECSQTMGHDKMYWYQQDPGMELHLIHYSYGVNSTEKGDLSSESTVSRIRTEHFPLTLESARPSHTSQYLCASRSRDRAGANVLTFGAGSRLTVL.

The V and J genes are TRBV30 and TRBJ2-3, with TRBD1 matching 7 bases. CDR3 length: 15 residues. The germline V gene encodes CDR1 GTSNPN and CDR2 SVGIG (reference sequence). The J segment lost 0 bases and the V segment lost 4 bases, leaving 7 bases of the junction unmatched. The CDR3 bases are TGTGCCTGGATCAGGGGACAGCCTAGCACAGATACGCAGTATTTT. Amino acids: CAWIRGQPSTDTQYF. The full variable domain, its missing parts supplied by reference TRBV30 and TRBJ2-3, is SQTIHQWPATLVQPVGSPLSLECTVEGTSNPNLYWYRQAAGRGLQLLFYSVGIGQISSEVPQNLSASRPQDRQFILSSKKLLLSDSGFYLCAWIRGQPSTDTQYFGPGTRLTVL.